The source of this TCR beta chain is a study of shared clonotypes between healthy human individuals. As defined, naive CD8 cells were CD45RO-negative and positively selected for CCR7, with terminally differentiated effector memory CD45RA+ cells excluded. This clone was detected only a few times. The germline V gene encodes CDR1 SNHLY and CDR2 FYNNEI. Between the trimmed V and J ends, which lost 7 bases and 6 bases, there was a span of 10 bases. CDR3 length: 12 residues. Libraries were prepared by immunoSEQ multiplex PCR; TCRdb keeps only in-frame clonotypes and omits some of them. Of around 1.9 million clones listed, approximately 92% were seen once; the top ten hold over 1.5%.

The clonotype was recovered from a man younger than 35 in good health. Some clones in this sample may be carry-over from other donors' samples. This chain uses TRBV2 with TRBJ1-5; no definite D call. Specimen: naive CD8+ T cells from PBMCs. CDR3 sequence: CASTLRGQPQHF. CDR3 DNA: TGTGCCAGCACCTTGAGAGGTCAGCCCCAGCATTTT.